This is a list of T cell receptor beta chains from one sample in a study of blood T cell repertoires in COVID-19. Clones were sequenced by immunoSEQ multiplex PCR, and TCRdb holds only the in-frame ones, with some missing. The table shows roughly 26,000 clones, with approximately 66% occurring only once. Source material: peripheral blood. The receptor set was obtained from a man between 60 and 70 years old with active or convalescent COVID-19. CDR3s include the opening cysteine and the closing phenylalanine or tryptophan. Each record gives: clone size, J gene, V gene, D gene, CDR3 DNA, CDR3 protein. A D gene is named only where the DNA matches it firmly. Expanded clones get a size class; other rows say once, few or many, or leave the size out.

>few|TRBJ2-3|TRBV7-9|TRBD1
TGTGCCAGCAGCTCACAACAGGGGTTTCGCACAGATACGCAGTATTTT
CASSSQQGFRTDTQYF
>NA|TRBJ1-1|TRBV29-1|NA
TGCAGCGTTGACAGGGGTACTGAAGCTTTCTTT
CSVDRGTEAFF
>few|TRBJ2-7|TRBV27|NA
TGTGCCAGCAGTTTAGCCGGGAGAATATCCTACGAGCAGTACTTC
CASSLAGRISYEQYF
>NA|TRBJ1-2|TRBV30|TRBD1
TGTGCCTGGGTTAGACAGGGGGCGATCTATGGCTACACCTTC
CAWVRQGAIYGYTF
>once|TRBJ2-3|TRBV20-1|TRBD2
TGCAGTGCTAGTGCCCGACTAGCGGTCGGCACAGATACGCAGTATTTT
CSASARLAVGTDTQYF
>NA|TRBJ2-7|TRBV11-2|NA
TGTGCCAGCAGCTCTGGAGTCGAGCAGTACTTC
CASSSGVEQYF
>NA|TRBJ1-6|TRBV6-5|NA
TGTGCCAGCAGTTACTCGTCAGGATACGGATCACCCCTCCACTTT
CASSYSSGYGSPLHF
>NA|TRBJ2-2|TRBV5-1|TRBD1
TGCGCCAGCAGCTCGGAAAAACAGGGGGGAGATGTAAGGGAGCTGTTTTTT
CASSSEKQGGDVRELFF
>NA|TRBJ2-7|TRBV5-6|TRBD2
TGTGCCAGCAGCTTGTATGGGCGGGGGGCCGGTTACGAGCAGTACTTC
CASSLYGRGAGYEQYF
>NA|TRBJ2-7|TRBV2|NA
TGTGCCAGCACGAGTGGTAGGAGCTCCTACGAGCAGTACTTC
CASTSGRSSYEQYF
>NA|TRBJ2-1|TRBV6-5|TRBD2
TGTGCCAGCATGGTAGCGGGGGGGCGGAATGAGCAGTTCTTC
CASMVAGGRNEQFF
>NA|TRBJ2-7|TRBV10-3|TRBD1
TGTGCCATCAGTTCGGGGGGACAGGGGAGTTCCTACGAGCAGTACTTC
CAISSGGQGSSYEQYF
>few|TRBJ1-1|TRBV7-2|NA
TGTGCCAGCAGCTCGACCCTCACAGGGTCTGGGAACACTGAAGCTTTCTTT
CASSSTLTGSGNTEAFF
>NA|TRBJ1-2|TRBV6-1|NA
TGTGCCAGCAGTGAAGCGCTTCAGGGACTTCCGACCTTC
CASSEALQGLPTF
>NA|TRBJ2-7|TRBV3-1/TRBV3-2|TRBD1
TGTGCCAGCAGCCAAGGGACAGGGGTGTCTTACGAGCAGTACTTC
CASSQGTGVSYEQYF
>few|TRBJ1-1|TRBV6-5|TRBD1
TGTGCCAGCAGGACAGGGTGGAACACTGAAGCTTTCTTT
CASRTGWNTEAFF
>NA|TRBJ2-3|TRBV7-3|TRBD2
TGTGCCAGCAGAAGTAGCGGGAGGCGTTCAGATACGCAGTATTTT
CASRSSGRRSDTQYF
>once|TRBJ2-3|TRBV10-3|TRBD2
TGTGCCATCAGTGAGTCGTTCAGTCTAGCGGCTAGCACAGATACGCAGTATTTT
CAISESFSLAASTDTQYF
>once|TRBJ2-3|TRBV14|NA
TGTGCCAGCAGCCTCAATAGGTGGCAGGGTCAAAGCACAGATACGCAGTATTTT
CASSLNRWQGQSTDTQYF
>NA|TRBJ2-3|TRBV25-1|TRBD2
TGTGCCAGCAGTGAGCCAGCGGGAACCACAGATACGCAGTATTTT
CASSEPAGTTDTQYF
>NA|TRBJ2-1|TRBV6-4|TRBD1
TGTGCCAGCAGTACCACAGGGGGCGAAGTCAATGAGCAGTTCTTC
CASSTTGGEVNEQFF
>NA|TRBJ2-3|TRBV9|TRBD2
TGTGCCAGCAGCGGGCTGGGGCGGGGGGCTAGCACAGATACGCAGTATTTT
CASSGLGRGASTDTQYF
>few|TRBJ2-2|TRBV5-1|TRBD1
TGCGCCAGCAGCTTTGGCATCGGGACAGGGCGGGTCACCGGGGAGCTGTTTTTT
CASSFGIGTGRVTGELFF
>NA|TRBJ1-2|TRBV6-5|TRBD1
TGTGCCAGCAGTTACTCTATATGGACAGGCAACTATGGCTACACCTTC
CASSYSIWTGNYGYTF
>once|TRBJ1-2|TRBV7-9|NA
TGTGCCAGCAGCGAGAATGTTGGAGGGGCAGACCGTAGCCGTGGCTACACCTTC
CASSENVGGADRSRGYTF
>NA|TRBJ2-5|TRBV19|TRBD1
TGTGCCAGTAGTGCTCCCCCCGGGACAGGGGTGGAAGTGGGGGAGACCCAGTACTTC
CASSAPPGTGVEVGETQYF
>NA|TRBJ2-3|TRBV25-1|TRBD2
TGTGCCAGCAGTGCCCCCCTGGGAGCGGGAGGGCCAGATACGCAGTATTTT
CASSAPLGAGGPDTQYF
>NA|TRBJ2-7|TRBV6-5|TRBD1
TGTGCCAGCAGACTCCCGGGACAGAACGCCGAGCAGTACTTC
CASRLPGQNAEQYF